This TCR beta chain was documented in a study of breast tumors, draining lymph nodes, adjacent tissues. Study-level findings and limits: Tumor and nontumor repertoires were significantly more similar in luminal-like than in basal-like breast cancer. Tumor T cell lymph node origin was a supported hypothesis, not proven. Compared with lymph nodes, tumors were less diverse; compared with nontumor tissue, more. The data were judged consistent with most tumor T cells coming from lymph node and expanding in tumor.

TCRdb re-derived calls from the multiplex PCR reads in MiXCR, one entry per CDR3 protein. The table has 200,000 to 250,000 distinct CDR3 sequences, roughly 32% seen once; the top ten hold about 1.4%. V gave up 0 bases and J gave up 2 bases, with 7 bases separating them. CDR3 length: 13 amino acids. Per germline, CDR1 DFQATT and CDR2 SNEGSKA (reference sequence). In its sample, this clonotype was seen many times. Its specificity is not known. The lymph nodes were axillary draining lymph nodes from breast cancer patients. This chain connects TRBV20-1 to TRBJ2-5, with D possibly matching TRBD2 (5 bases). The sequence was collected from a female donor with breast cancer. Some clones in this sample may be carry-over from other donors' samples. The sample consisted of axillary lymph node tissue. As DNA, the CDR3 is TGCAGTGCTAGAGATGACTATCAAGAGACCCAGTACTTC. Translation gives CSARDDYQETQYF.